These T cell receptor beta chains were read from a single sample in a study of shared clonotypes between healthy human individuals. Generated by immunoSEQ multiplex PCR, the TCRdb table keeps only in-frame clones and is missing some. The profile covers over a million clones, with more than 75% appearing a single time and about 0.52% taken by the ten largest. The sequencing input was memory CD4+ T cells from PBMCs. All receptors derive from a man in his late teens or twenties in good health. Some clones in this sample may be carry-over from other donors' samples. Each CDR3 is given with its conserved first and last residue. The D gene is left open where the match is weak. Where a row states a size, it is once, few, many or the class of an expanded clone; other rows omit it.

cdr3_nt	cdr3_aa	d_call	clone_size	j_call	v_call
TGTGCCAGCACCGGTGAGGGCAGGGTCAATCAGCCCCAGCATTTT	CASTGEGRVNQPQHF	.	.	TRBJ1-5	TRBV2
TGTGCCATCAGTGAGGTGGTGGACACTGAAGCTTTCTTT	CAISEVVDTEAFF	.	.	TRBJ1-1	TRBV10-3
TGTGCCAGCAGTGAATCAGGATTGGCCAATCAGCCCCAGCATTTT	CASSESGLANQPQHF	.	.	TRBJ1-5	TRBV2
TGCAGCGTTGAAGAGCGGATTTCAACTGAAGCTTTCTTT	CSVEERISTEAFF	.	.	TRBJ1-1	TRBV29-1
TGTGCCAGCAGTCGGAGACAGACCGGGGAGCTGTTTTTT	CASSRRQTGELFF	.	once	TRBJ2-2	TRBV11-1
TGTGCTAGTCTATACAGGGGTTCCGCCAAAAACATTCAGTACTTC	CASLYRGSAKNIQYF	TRBD1	.	TRBJ2-4	TRBV12-5
TGCGCCAGCAGCCCTCTACAGGGTTATGGCTACACCTTC	CASSPLQGYGYTF	.	.	TRBJ1-2	TRBV5-1
TGTGCCAGCAGTGAACACCCTCGGGCAGATACGCAGTATTTT	CASSEHPRADTQYF	.	.	TRBJ2-3	TRBV6-4
TGTGCCAGCTCATCTCAGGGGGCAACTAATGAAAAACTGTTTTTT	CASSSQGATNEKLFF	TRBD1	many	TRBJ1-4	TRBV18
TGCAGCGTGGAGGGGGTTGTAGCAGATACGCAGTATTTT	CSVEGVVADTQYF	.	.	TRBJ2-3	TRBV29-1
TGTGCCAGTAGTCCACTACTCGGACAGGGGGATTCAGATACGCAGTATTTT	CASSPLLGQGDSDTQYF	TRBD1	.	TRBJ2-3	TRBV19
TGTGCCAGTAGTAGCCCGTGGGGACTCTTTGAAGCTTTCTTT	CASSSPWGLFEAFF	.	.	TRBJ1-1	TRBV19
TGTGCCAGCAGTTTTGAGAGGGCTGGGGCCAACGTCCTGACTTTC	CASSFERAGANVLTF	.	.	TRBJ2-6	TRBV28
TGTGCCAGCAGTGTTGACCAAAAGACCCAGTACTTC	CASSVDQKTQYF	.	few	TRBJ2-5	TRBV2